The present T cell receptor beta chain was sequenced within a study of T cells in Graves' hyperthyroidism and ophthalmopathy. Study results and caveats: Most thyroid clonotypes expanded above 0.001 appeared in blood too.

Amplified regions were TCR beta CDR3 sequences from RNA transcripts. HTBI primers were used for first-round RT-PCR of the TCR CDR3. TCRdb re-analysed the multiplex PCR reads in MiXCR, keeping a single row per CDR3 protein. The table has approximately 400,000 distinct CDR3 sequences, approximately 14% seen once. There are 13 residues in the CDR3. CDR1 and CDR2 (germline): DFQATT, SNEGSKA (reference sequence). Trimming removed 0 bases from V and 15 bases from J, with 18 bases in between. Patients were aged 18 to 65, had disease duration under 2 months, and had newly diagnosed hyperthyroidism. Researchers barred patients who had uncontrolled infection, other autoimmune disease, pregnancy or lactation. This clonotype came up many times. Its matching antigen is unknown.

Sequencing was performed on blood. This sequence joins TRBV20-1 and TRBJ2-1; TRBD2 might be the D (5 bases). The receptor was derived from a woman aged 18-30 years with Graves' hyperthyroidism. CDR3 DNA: TGCAGTGCTAGAGATCCAGTGCGAGGGAACCGGTTCTTC. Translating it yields CSARDPVRGNRFF.